The clone carrying this T cell receptor beta chain was observed many times. The ends lost 6 bases at V and 2 bases at J; junction bases unmatched: 9. This CDR3 is 16 amino acids long. Per germline, CDR1 SGHRS and CDR2 YFSETQ. This sample was included in a study of CD8 T cells in ankylosing spondylitis. TCRdb independently ran MiXCR on the 5' RACE reads; one entry per CDR3 protein. The sample includes approximately 220,000 distinct CDR3 sequences, around 24% of them seen just once. V is TRBV5-1 and J is TRBJ2-1; TRBD1 matches 9 bases. The sequencing sample was made of blood, either unsorted or a sorted T cell fraction (not recorded which). The receptor was derived from a male donor with ankylosing spondylitis or in good health (not recorded which). The CDR3 DNA sequence: TGCGCCAGCACCGCACAGGGGGCGATAACCTACAATGAGCAGTTCTTC. Encoded protein: CASTAQGAITYNEQFF.